The rows below give T cell receptor beta chains drawn from one sample of a study of cytomegalovirus exposure and HLA in healthy donors. Assay: immunoSEQ multiplex PCR; the TCRdb copy retains only in-frame clones and omits some. The sample comprises 140,000 to 150,000 clones, over 8% of which are singletons, and roughly 1.9% rests with the top ten. The sample taken for sequencing was PBMCs. The receptor set was obtained from a male donor in good health and CMV-seronegative. Both conserved end residues are part of each CDR3. D genes are given only for firm matches. Some rows have no size entry. The others give once, few or many, or a class for an expanded clone.

D gene: TRBD2
V gene: TRBV2
J gene: TRBJ2-7
clone size: .
CDR3 DNA: TGTGCCAGCAGTGATGGTAGCGGGGGTGGGTACGAGCAGTACTTC
CDR3 protein: CASSDGSGGGYEQYF

D gene: .
V gene: TRBV28
J gene: TRBJ1-5
clone size: few
CDR3 DNA: TGTTTGACCGGGAGAAGTCAGCCCCAGCATTTT
CDR3 protein: CLTGRSQPQHF

D gene: .
V gene: TRBV5-1
J gene: TRBJ1-5
clone size: few
CDR3 DNA: TGCGCCAGCAGCCCAGGACAGAATCAGCCCCAGCATTTT
CDR3 protein: CASSPGQNQPQHF

D gene: TRBD1
V gene: TRBV6-6
J gene: TRBJ1-1
clone size: .
CDR3 DNA: TGTGCCAGCAGTTACTCGTGGGGACAGGGTGGCACTGAAGCTTTCTTT
CDR3 protein: CASSYSWGQGGTEAFF

D gene: .
V gene: TRBV4-3
J gene: TRBJ2-4
clone size: .
CDR3 DNA: TGCGCCAGCAGCCAAGAGAGGGGGACGTCCAAAAACATTCAGTACTTC
CDR3 protein: CASSQERGTSKNIQYF

D gene: TRBD2
V gene: TRBV7-8
J gene: TRBJ2-5
clone size: .
CDR3 DNA: TGTGCCAGCAGCCCCGGGAGGGGGATACGCGAGACCCAGTACTTC
CDR3 protein: CASSPGRGIRETQYF

D gene: TRBD1
V gene: TRBV10-3
J gene: TRBJ1-1
clone size: .
CDR3 DNA: TGTGCCATCAGTGAGTTGCGAGGACAGGGTGCCGCTGAAGCTTTCTTT
CDR3 protein: CAISELRGQGAAEAFF

D gene: .
V gene: TRBV5-6
J gene: TRBJ2-7
clone size: few
CDR3 DNA: TGTGCCAGCAGCCTCCAGAACGCCTACGAGCAGTACTTC
CDR3 protein: CASSLQNAYEQYF

D gene: .
V gene: TRBV4-2
J gene: TRBJ2-2
clone size: .
CDR3 DNA: TGTGCCAGCAGCAACCCTGGGAGGGGGGACACCGGGGAGCTGTTTTTT
CDR3 protein: CASSNPGRGDTGELFF

D gene: .
V gene: TRBV7-9
J gene: TRBJ1-1
clone size: few
CDR3 DNA: TGTGCCAGCAGCTTGGGTAGGGGGGGCTCGAACACTGAAGCTTTCTTT
CDR3 protein: CASSLGRGGSNTEAFF

D gene: TRBD1
V gene: TRBV5-4
J gene: TRBJ1-1
clone size: few
CDR3 DNA: TGTGCCAGCAGCTTGGCCGGGACAGGGAAAACTGAAGCTTTCTTT
CDR3 protein: CASSLAGTGKTEAFF

D gene: TRBD1
V gene: TRBV6-1
J gene: TRBJ2-7
clone size: few
CDR3 DNA: TGTGCCAGCAGCTTGGGGGGACAGGTCGGCGAGCAGTACTTC
CDR3 protein: CASSLGGQVGEQYF

D gene: TRBD1
V gene: TRBV28
J gene: TRBJ1-5
clone size: few
CDR3 DNA: TGTGCCATCCGAGGGGGCTCCTATAGCAATCAGCCCCAGCATTTT
CDR3 protein: CAIRGGSYSNQPQHF

D gene: .
V gene: TRBV18
J gene: TRBJ1-1
clone size: .
CDR3 DNA: TGTGCCAGCTCACCACGAGCAGGGAACACTGAAGCTTTCTTT
CDR3 protein: CASSPRAGNTEAFF

D gene: TRBD1
V gene: TRBV19
J gene: TRBJ2-5
clone size: few
CDR3 DNA: TGTGCCAGTCCCAGGAACAGGGGTTACGTTGGAGAGACCCAGTACTTC
CDR3 protein: CASPRNRGYVGETQYF

D gene: .
V gene: TRBV7-2
J gene: TRBJ2-7
clone size: .
CDR3 DNA: TGTGCCAGCAGCTTAGTCGGGGATGCCTACGAGCAGTACTTC
CDR3 protein: CASSLVGDAYEQYF

D gene: TRBD2
V gene: TRBV4-2
J gene: TRBJ2-3
clone size: .
CDR3 DNA: TGTGCCAGCAGGGGGGGAGGGGATTCAGATACGCAGTATTTT
CDR3 protein: CASRGGGDSDTQYF

D gene: .
V gene: TRBV4-2
J gene: TRBJ2-3
clone size: few
CDR3 DNA: TGTGCCAGCAGCCAAGATTGGACTAAATCGACAGATACGCAGTATTTT
CDR3 protein: CASSQDWTKSTDTQYF

D gene: .
V gene: TRBV4-3
J gene: TRBJ2-7
clone size: few
CDR3 DNA: TGCGCCAGCAGCCAAGACCCATCAGGCGAGCAGTACTTC
CDR3 protein: CASSQDPSGEQYF

D gene: .
V gene: TRBV4-1
J gene: TRBJ2-2
clone size: few
CDR3 DNA: TGCGCCAGCAATACAATACAGGGTAACACCGGGGAGCTGTTTTTT
CDR3 protein: CASNTIQGNTGELFF

D gene: .
V gene: TRBV5-1
J gene: TRBJ2-7
clone size: .
CDR3 DNA: TGCGCCAGCAGCCGCGGACTACTGCACGAGCAGTACTTC
CDR3 protein: CASSRGLLHEQYF

D gene: .
V gene: TRBV5-1
J gene: TRBJ1-1
clone size: few
CDR3 DNA: TGCGCCAGCAGCTTGGCGCAGGGAGGGGGTTTAGGGAACACTGAAGCTTTCTTT
CDR3 protein: CASSLAQGGGLGNTEAFF

D gene: .
V gene: TRBV5-4
J gene: TRBJ1-2
clone size: few
CDR3 DNA: TGTGCCAGCAGCTCGCGGGGAGGGGGTGGCTACACCTTC
CDR3 protein: CASSSRGGGGYTF